This record covers a single T cell receptor (beta chain). The specificity of this receptor is unknown. Per-base quality was not reported, and no clone a single base away is much larger than it. A FACSAria II was used to sort memory CD4+ T cells, defined as single viable CD3+CD4+CD8-CD45RO+ cells. CMV serostatus was determined with a Roche Elecsys assay detecting serum IgG against CMV pp150, pp28, p38 and p52. Once the samples were thawed, total CD4+ T cells were enriched through positive selection using CD4 magnetic microbeads. The samples came from a different study that was designed specifically to examine the CD4+ T cell memory repertoire. Peripheral blood mononuclear cells were isolated and cryopreserved according to standard operating procedures, and serum was kept at -80 degrees C. Staining used CD3-PerCP (BW264/56), CD4-APC (RPA-T4), CD45RO-PE (UCHT1) and CD8-Pacific Orange (3B5) antibodies, with Sytox blue excluding non-viable cells.

The sample comes from a study of memory CD4+ T cells and cytomegalovirus serostatus (dated by TCRdb to between 2017 and 2020). At the level of the whole study: The cohort included around 33 healthy adults from Belgium, of whom 9 were CMV seropositive and approximately 24 were CMV seronegative. The study sequenced CD4+ memory TCRbeta repertoires of a Belgian cohort with known cytomegalovirus serostatus to replicate a published TCR-based CMV serostatus classifier.

Genomic DNA was extracted from sorted cells with the Quick-DNA Microprep Kit. Amplification of TCRbeta DNA was done with the immunoSEQ hsTCRbeta kit, following the protocol from the manufacturer. An Illumina MiSeq instrument was used to sequence the TCRbeta libraries. The study's processing was this. Following removal of out-of-frame sequences, around 2,300,000 distinct TCRbeta sequences were retained, with an average of approximately 64,000 per individual. Each individual was scored according to the count of some 160 previously reported CMV-associated TCRbeta sequences and the total productive distinct TCRbeta count. A beta-binomial model was reimplemented in Python, and random forests from scikit-learn, run with default parameters, were trained on data from the US cohort. Classifier performance on the Belgian cohort was summarized as median AUC with percentile confidence intervals calculated over 10,000 bootstrap iterations. The immuneACCESS repertoire file appears here via TCRdb, limited to in-frame rearrangements. These files lack a portion of the clones; in checked studies, under half of the deficit traces to unresolved V genes, and the cause of the others is not known. The V and J calls and clone size are taken from that table; D and trimming were inferred from the DNA. In this sample the table shows tens of thousands of clones, around 76% of which occur a single time. The ten largest clonotypes hold 0.9% to 1.5% of the sample.

V trim: 6 bases; J trim: 4 bases; unmatched bases: 8. Including the terminal cysteine and phenylalanine, the CDR3 comprises 16 residues. Only CDR3 DNA remains: 48 bases, in frame from the first base. The germline V gene (reference sequence) specifies LNHNV as CDR1 and YYDKDF as CDR2. Study-wide findings and limitations: On the Belgian cohort, the classifier built on the original framework reached a median bootstrapped AUC of around 0.95, with a 95% CI of 0.76-1.00. Only CD4+CD45RO+ memory cells were sequenced, in contrast to the original study, which included naive and memory CD4+ and CD8+ populations. Among the 160 or so previously reported CMV-associated TCRbeta sequences, some 62 showed up in the CD4+ memory repertoires, with each one found in between one and five individuals. The results were interpreted as suggesting that the CMV-associated TCR signature is largely present in the CD4+ memory repertoire. For predicting CMV serostatus, the median bootstrapped AUC was approximately 0.95 using the original framework and approximately 0.91 using a US-trained random forest.

Sequenced input: memory CD4+ T cells from blood. The receptor comes from an adult in good health and CMV-seropositive. Recombination linked TRBV15 to TRBJ2-2, with TRBD2 identical over 10 junction bases. The CDR3 reads CATSPRLAGATGELFF. The nucleotide sequence is TGTGCCACCAGTCCTCGACTAGCGGGCGCCACCGGGGAGCTGTTTTTT.